This TCR beta chain was captured by sequencing in a study of cytomegalovirus exposure and HLA in healthy donors. General study results and limits: Another analysis was done later, and it associated approximately 15,000 TCR beta sequences with HLA alleles at 0.05 false discovery rate. Researchers catalogued around 150 TCR beta chains as cytomegalovirus-associated. The authors assumed roughly uniform sequencing depth across donors for presence/absence analyses.

As concerns this clone: Its antigen is unidentified.

Donors were ostensibly healthy at sampling, although undocumented immune exposures were probable. The primer mix had 60 Vbeta and 13 Jbeta primers. Assay used: immunoSEQ multiplex PCR; TCRdb lists only in-frame clones, some missing. The sample includes 98,000 or so clones, roughly a tenth of them seen just once. V gave up 3 bases and J gave up 2 bases; unmatched junction bases: 10. Germline CDR1 reads MGHDK; CDR2 reads SYGVNS. The CDR3 runs 18 residues. The receptor comes from a man aged 40-50 years in good health and CMV-seropositive. The sequencing input was PBMCs. V and J are TRBV25-1 and TRBJ2-1; 10 nucleotides agree with TRBD2. The CDR3 region has the DNA TGTGCCAGCAGTGATAGATCTTTTGGGACTAGCGCCTACAATGAGCAGTTCTTC. Translation: CASSDRSFGTSAYNEQFF.